A single T cell receptor beta chain is shown here with its context. The source of the sample is a study of control samples from healthy donors and cancer patients. J lost 7 bases, V lost 4 bases, and 2 bases had no gene match. CDR3 length: 11 amino acids. CDR1 and CDR2 (germline): SQVTM, ANQGSEA. Generated by immunoSEQ multiplex PCR, the TCRdb table keeps only in-frame clones and is missing some. The table includes some 120,000 clones, 89% detected once. The chain carries TRBV29-1 and TRBJ2-3; TRBD1 matches at 7 bases. The clonotype originates from a man aged 45-60 years in good health. The sequencing input was blood. As DNA, the CDR3 is TGCAGCGTTGCACAGGGGCATACGCAGTATTTT. Its protein product is CSVAQGHTQYF.